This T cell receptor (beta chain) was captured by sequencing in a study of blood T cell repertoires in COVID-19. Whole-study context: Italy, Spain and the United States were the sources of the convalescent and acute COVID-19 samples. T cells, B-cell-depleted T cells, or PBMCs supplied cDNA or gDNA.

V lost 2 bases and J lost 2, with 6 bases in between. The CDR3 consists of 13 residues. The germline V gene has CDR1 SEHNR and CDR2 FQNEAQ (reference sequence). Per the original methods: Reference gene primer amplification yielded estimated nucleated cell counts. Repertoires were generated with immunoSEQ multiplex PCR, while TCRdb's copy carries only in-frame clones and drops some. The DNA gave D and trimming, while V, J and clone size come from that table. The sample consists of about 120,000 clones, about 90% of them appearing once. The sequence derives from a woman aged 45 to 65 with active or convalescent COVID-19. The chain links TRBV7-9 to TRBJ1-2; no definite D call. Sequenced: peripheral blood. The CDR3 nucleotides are TGTGCCAGCAGCTTAACAGAAAACTATGGCTACACCTTC. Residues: CASSLTENYGYTF.